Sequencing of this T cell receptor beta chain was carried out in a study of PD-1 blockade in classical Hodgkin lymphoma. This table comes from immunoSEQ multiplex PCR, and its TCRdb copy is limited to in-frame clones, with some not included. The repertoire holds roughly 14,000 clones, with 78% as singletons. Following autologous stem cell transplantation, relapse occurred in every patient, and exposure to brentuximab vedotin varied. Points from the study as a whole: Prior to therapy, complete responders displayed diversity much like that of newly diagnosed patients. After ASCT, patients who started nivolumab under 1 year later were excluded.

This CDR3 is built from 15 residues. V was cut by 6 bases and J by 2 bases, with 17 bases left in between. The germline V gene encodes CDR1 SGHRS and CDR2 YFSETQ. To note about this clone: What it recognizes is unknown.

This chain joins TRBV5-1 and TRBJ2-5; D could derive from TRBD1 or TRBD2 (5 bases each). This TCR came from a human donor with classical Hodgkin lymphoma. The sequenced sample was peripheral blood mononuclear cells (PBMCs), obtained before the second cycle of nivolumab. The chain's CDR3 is CASIMGTSNQETQYF. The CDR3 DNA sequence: TGCGCCAGCATTATGGGGACCAGCAATCAAGAGACCCAGTACTTC.